These T cell receptor beta chains were read from a single sample in a study of T-cell reconstitution after alpha-beta-depleted transplantation in children. MiXCR was run by TCRdb on the PCR reads, yielding one entry per CDR3 protein. The data contain around 400,000 distinct CDR3 sequences, 20% of them singletons. The source material was PBMCs from the stem cell graft donor, sampled from the stem cell graft. Source of these receptors: a human donor who donated a stem cell graft to a child with acute myeloid leukemia. Each CDR3 is given with its conserved first and last residue. A D gene is named only where the DNA matches it firmly. Size values are once, few and many counts, or a class for expanded clones, and some rows have none.

clone size: .; D gene: .; V gene: TRBV28; J gene: TRBJ2-4; CDR3 protein: CASSSGDPRNIQYF; CDR3 DNA: TGTGCCAGCAGTTCCGGGGATCCGAGGAACATTCAGTACTTC
clone size: many; D gene: TRBD1; V gene: TRBV20-1; J gene: TRBJ2-7; CDR3 protein: CSAGLTGSNEQYF; CDR3 DNA: TGCAGTGCTGGATTGACAGGGTCAAACGAGCAGTACTTC
clone size: few; D gene: .; V gene: TRBV15; J gene: TRBJ1-1; CDR3 protein: CATSRSWQGNTEAFF; CDR3 DNA: TGTGCCACCAGCAGATCATGGCAAGGAAACACTGAAGCTTTCTTT
clone size: many; D gene: .; V gene: TRBV20-1; J gene: TRBJ2-1; CDR3 protein: CSARDAGAMHNEQFF; CDR3 DNA: TGCAGTGCTAGGGATGCAGGGGCCATGCACAATGAGCAGTTCTTC
clone size: .; D gene: .; V gene: TRBV9; J gene: TRBJ2-7; CDR3 protein: CASSVEAGLSSYEQYF; CDR3 DNA: TGTGCCAGCAGCGTAGAGGCGGGTTTAAGCTCCTACGAGCAGTACTTC
clone size: .; D gene: TRBD1; V gene: TRBV29-1; J gene: TRBJ2-7; CDR3 protein: CSVGQGGGYEQYF; CDR3 DNA: TGCAGCGTGGGACAGGGTGGAGGTTACGAGCAGTACTTC
clone size: few; D gene: .; V gene: TRBV2; J gene: TRBJ1-2; CDR3 protein: CASIREAAPYGYTF; CDR3 DNA: TGTGCCAGCATTCGAGAAGCTGCACCGTATGGCTACACCTTC
clone size: .; D gene: TRBD2; V gene: TRBV20-1; J gene: TRBJ2-7; CDR3 protein: CSAESGVASYEQYF; CDR3 DNA: TGCAGTGCAGAGAGCGGGGTAGCCTCCTACGAGCAGTACTTC
clone size: many; D gene: .; V gene: TRBV7-9; J gene: TRBJ2-1; CDR3 protein: CASSVGFSGGYNEQFF; CDR3 DNA: TGTGCCAGCAGCGTCGGGTTTAGCGGAGGCTACAATGAGCAGTTCTTC
clone size: .; D gene: TRBD2; V gene: TRBV24-1; J gene: TRBJ2-2; CDR3 protein: CATSHVKGLASGELFF; CDR3 DNA: TGTGCCACCAGCCACGTGAAAGGACTAGCGAGCGGGGAGCTGTTTTTT
clone size: many; D gene: .; V gene: TRBV11-2; J gene: TRBJ2-7; CDR3 protein: CASSSQTSYEQYF; CDR3 DNA: TGTGCCAGCAGCTCACAGACTTCCTACGAGCAGTACTTC
clone size: .; D gene: .; V gene: TRBV11-1; J gene: TRBJ2-1; CDR3 protein: CASSLARGRTSYNEQFF; CDR3 DNA: TGTGCCAGCAGCTTAGCGAGGGGGAGGACCTCCTACAATGAGCAGTTCTTC
clone size: .; D gene: .; V gene: TRBV7-9; J gene: TRBJ1-6; CDR3 protein: CASSLEGGGSPLHF; CDR3 DNA: TGTGCCAGCAGCTTAGAAGGGGGGGGTTCACCCCTCCACTTT
clone size: .; D gene: TRBD2; V gene: TRBV6-1; J gene: TRBJ2-1; CDR3 protein: CASRRLAGQAPNEQFF; CDR3 DNA: TGTGCCAGCAGGCGACTAGCGGGTCAAGCCCCCAATGAGCAGTTCTTC
clone size: few; D gene: TRBD1; V gene: TRBV5-1; J gene: TRBJ2-1; CDR3 protein: CASSFMGQGNEQFF; CDR3 DNA: TGCGCCAGCAGCTTTATGGGACAGGGCAATGAGCAGTTCTTC